The 4 T cell receptor beta chains below come from one sample, sequenced in a study of response to subunit inactivated influenza vaccine. Each CDR3 protein gets one entry after TCRdb re-called the RT-PCR reads with MiXCR. The sample lists under 750,000 distinct CDR3 sequences, about 12% occurring once. The sample here was PBMCs from blood, taken on the day of vaccination. The origin of the receptors is a man between 50 and 59 years old who received an inactivated influenza vaccine.

The sample holds a few counts of this clonotype. CDR3 sequence (DNA): TGTGCCAGCAGCTTAGGCCCACAGGGTTTGAACACTGAAGCTTTCTTT. Encoded protein: CASSLGPQGLNTEAFF. The genes are TRBV11-1 and TRBJ1-1, with D possibly matching TRBD1 (6 bases). V shed 1 base and J shed 0 bases, with 12 bases lying between them. The germline V gene has CDR1 SGHAT and CDR2 FQDESV (reference sequence). CDR3 length equals 16 residues.

This clonotype was detected once. In DNA, the CDR3 is TGTGCCAGCAGTCGAAGGGGTTTCAATGAGCAGTTCTTC. The encoded protein is CASSRRGFNEQFF. V and J are TRBV28 and TRBJ2-1; possibly TRBD1 for D (5 bases). The CDR3 sequence is 13 residues long. The germline V gene has CDR1 MDHEN and CDR2 SYDVKM. V was trimmed by 5 bases and J by 6 bases, leaving 11 bases between them.

V and J are TRBV4-2 and TRBJ2-1; 7 bases agree with TRBD2. V trimming: 0 bases; J trimming: 0 bases; junction bases outside the gene matches: 14. Germline assignment: CDR1 LGHNA and CDR2 YNFKEQ. This CDR3 contains 20 residues. Here the CDR3 DNA reads TGTGCCAGCAGCCAAGATCTCCGTCGGCTAGCGGTTAGCTCCTACAATGAGCAGTTCTTC. Amino acids: CASSQDLRRLAVSSYNEQFF.

This clonotype was seen only a few times. The chain uses TRBV20-1 and TRBJ2-7; D may be TRBD2 (6 bases). Trimming stripped 7 bases from V and 1 base from J, with 11 bases between. Looked up from germline, CDR1 is DFQATT and CDR2 is SNEGSKA (reference sequence). There are 12 residues in the CDR3. CDR3 bases: TGCAGTGTACGCGGGGCGTCCTACGAGCAGTACTTC. Its translation is CSVRGASYEQYF.